The 14 T cell receptor beta chains below were found in one sample sequenced in a study of blood T cell repertoires in COVID-19 (dated by TCRdb to 2018 to 2020). Receptor libraries were prepared by the immunoSEQ multiplex PCR assay. This immuneACCESS table, as held by TCRdb, lists in-frame sequences with V and J called but not all clones. Of the missing ones, under half trace to an unresolved V gene in checked studies; the others have no known cause. This sample holds around 230,000 clones; 80% to 85% were observed only once. The ten largest clones add up to around 12% of the sample. Sequenced input: peripheral blood. These TCRs come from a woman aged 55-70 years with active or convalescent COVID-19.

This sequence joins TRBV7-3 and TRBJ2-1; 9 bases are a match to TRBD2. The length of the CDR3 is 14 residues. V lost 0 bases to trimming and J lost 7 bases; unmatched junction nucleotides: 1. Looked up from germline, CDR1 is SGHTA and CDR2 is FQGTGA. The CDR3 DNA reads as TGTGCCAGCAGCTTAACTAGCGGGGGAAATGAGCAGTTCTTC. Encoded protein: CASSLTSGGNEQFF.

V and J are TRBV6-5 and TRBJ1-2, with D tentatively TRBD1 (5 bases). V was shortened by 6 bases and J by 4 bases, with 12 bases between the two germline ends. Germline-derived CDR1 and CDR2 are MNHEY and SVGAGI. This CDR3 spans 13 amino acids. The CDR3 here is CASSPRVPYGYTF. The CDR3 DNA sequence: TGTGCCAGCAGCCCCAGGGTTCCCTATGGCTACACCTTC.

The chain employs TRBV9 and TRBJ1-1; D is ambiguous. V was pared by 4 bases and J by 5 bases, with 18 bases between. The CDR3 has 15 residues. Germline assignment: CDR1 SGDLS and CDR2 YYNGEE. In DNA, the CDR3 is TGTGCCAGCAGCTCCGATGTCGCGGGGAGGACTGAAGCTTTCTTT. As protein: CASSSDVAGRTEAFF.

This clone was recorded only once. The V call is TRBV4-1, the J call TRBJ2-7, with 8 bases matching TRBD2. Germline assignment: CDR1 MGHRA and CDR2 YSYEKL. The CDR3 is 19 residues long. Trimming took 1 base from V and 1 from J; bases not matched to a gene: 15. For the CDR3, the DNA is TGCGCCAGCAGCCAAGGACGGCTCCGGGCGGGAGGTAGGTCCTACGAGCAGTACTTC. It translates to CASSQGRLRAGGRSYEQYF.

This clone occurred a few times. The rearrangement uses TRBV3-1 (or the pseudogene TRBV3-2) and TRBJ2-5; the match to TRBD1 covers 7 bases. Germline CDR1 reads LGHDT; CDR2 reads YNNKEL (reference sequence). Germline trimming cut 4 bases from V and 4 bases from J; bases unmatched to any gene: 9. The CDR3 consists of 15 residues. DNA of the CDR3: TGTGCCAGCAGCCGCCCCGACAGGGCGCGAGAGACCCAGTACTTC. It translates to CASSRPDRARETQYF.

The chain couples TRBV3-1 (or the pseudogene TRBV3-2) to TRBJ2-3; the D gene is possibly TRBD2 (5 bases). Germline V CDR1 and CDR2: LGHDT, YNNKEL (reference sequence). The CDR3 runs to 17 residues. Trimming stripped 1 base from V and 4 bases from J, with 18 bases between. This CDR3 is CASSQGRLDWWADTQYF. In DNA form, the CDR3 reads TGTGCCAGCAGCCAAGGAAGGTTGGACTGGTGGGCAGATACGCAGTATTTT.

Remarks on this clone: This may be a read error: a much more frequent sequence differs by one nucleotide. This rearrangement joins TRBV6-5 to TRBJ2-7; D is unclear. Germline CDR1 reads MNHEY; CDR2 reads SVGAGI. The CDR3 totals 11 residues. The CDR3 spells CVSSLYDEQYF. As DNA, the CDR3 is TGTGTCAGCAGTCTCTATGACGAGCAGTACTTC.

This clone appeared once. J is TRBJ1-6 and V is TRBV6-4, with a tentative D call TRBD1 (5 bases). This CDR3 contains 15 residues. Trimming shortened V by 8 bases and J by 7 bases, and 18 bases separated the two germline ends. CDR1 and CDR2 (germline): MRHNA, SNTAGT. CDR3 loop: CASRLTDIGNSPLHF. The DNA for the CDR3 is TGTGCCAGCCGCCTCACGGACATAGGCAATTCACCCCTCCACTTT.

V and J are TRBV5-4 and TRBJ2-4; D is perhaps TRBD1 (6 bases). The V gene lost 4 bases and the J gene lost 3 bases, with 14 bases spanning the gap. The germline V gene has CDR1 SGHNT and CDR2 YYREEE (reference sequence). This CDR3 spans 15 amino acids. In DNA form, the CDR3 reads TGTGCCAGCAGCCCACAGGGAAAAGGCAAAAACATTCAGTACTTC. Its translation is CASSPQGKGKNIQYF.

In its sample, this clone was seen once. This chain links TRBV23-1 with TRBJ1-3; D is uncertain. TRBV23-1 carries the ORF label, with uncertain function. The CDR3 has 17 amino acids. V shed 0 bases and J shed 4 bases, with 16 bases lying between them. The CDR3 here is CASSQSRPSNGGNTIYF. CDR3 in DNA: TGCGCCAGCAGTCAATCGAGACCCTCTAACGGGGGAAACACCATATATTTT.

V is TRBV14 and J is TRBJ1-3, with TRBD1 matching 7 bases. Germline V gene data show CDR1 as SGHDN and CDR2 as FVKESK. The CDR3 runs 16 residues. Unmatched junction bases numbered 6, after V lost 4 bases and J lost 0 bases. The DNA of the CDR3 is TGTGCCAGCAGCCCTCGGACAGGAGCCTCTGGAAACACCATATATTTT. This sequence encodes CASSPRTGASGNTIYF.

The chain couples TRBV12-5 to TRBJ1-1; D uncertain. Germline CDR1 and CDR2: LGHNT and FRNRAP. This CDR3 has 13 residues. Between the trimmed V and J ends, which lost 0 bases and 4 bases, there was a span of 6 bases. CDR3 region: CASGLVQFTEAFF. The CDR3 nucleotides are TGTGCTAGTGGTTTGGTACAGTTCACTGAAGCTTTCTTT.

The J gene is TRBJ1-6, the V gene TRBV5-5, with 10 bases that match TRBD1. V lost 1 base to trimming and J lost 7 bases; unmatched junction nucleotides: 5. The CDR3 length is 16 residues. The germline gives CDR1 SGHKS, CDR2 YYEKEE (reference sequence). CDR3 sequence (DNA): TGTGCCAGCAGCTTGAGGGGACAGGGGCGGAATTCACCCCTCCACTTT. Its protein product is CASSLRGQGRNSPLHF.

The rearrangement links TRBV5-5 to TRBJ1-6; 7 bases line up with TRBD1. V lost 0 bases and J lost 7; bases outside the gene matches: 4. CDR3 length: 15 residues. The germline gives CDR1 SGHKS, CDR2 YYEKEE (reference sequence). In DNA, the CDR3 is TGTGCCAGCAGCTTGGTACAGGGGACCAATTCACCCCTCCACTTT. It yields the protein CASSLVQGTNSPLHF.